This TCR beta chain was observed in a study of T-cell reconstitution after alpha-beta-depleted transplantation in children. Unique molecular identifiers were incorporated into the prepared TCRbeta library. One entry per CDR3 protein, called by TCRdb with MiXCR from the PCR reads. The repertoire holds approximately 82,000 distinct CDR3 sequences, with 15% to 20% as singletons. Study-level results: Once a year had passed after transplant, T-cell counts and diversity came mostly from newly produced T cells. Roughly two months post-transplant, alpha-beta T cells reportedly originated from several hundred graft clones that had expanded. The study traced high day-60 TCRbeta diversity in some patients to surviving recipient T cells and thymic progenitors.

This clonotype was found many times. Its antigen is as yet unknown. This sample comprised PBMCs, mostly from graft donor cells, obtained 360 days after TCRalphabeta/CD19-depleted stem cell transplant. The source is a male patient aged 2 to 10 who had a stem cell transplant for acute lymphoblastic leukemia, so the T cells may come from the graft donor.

Written as DNA, the CDR3 is TGCAGCGTCAGGGGCAGGACTAGCGGGAGCAGGCGAAGTTACAATGAGCAGTTCTTC. Residues: CSVRGRTSGSRRSYNEQFF. J is TRBJ2-1 and V is TRBV29-1, with 13 bases aligning to TRBD2. This CDR3 is built from 19 residues. Germline-derived CDR1 and CDR2 are SQVTM and ANQGSEA. V shed 6 bases, J shed 4 bases, and the junction held 18 bases outside the gene matches.